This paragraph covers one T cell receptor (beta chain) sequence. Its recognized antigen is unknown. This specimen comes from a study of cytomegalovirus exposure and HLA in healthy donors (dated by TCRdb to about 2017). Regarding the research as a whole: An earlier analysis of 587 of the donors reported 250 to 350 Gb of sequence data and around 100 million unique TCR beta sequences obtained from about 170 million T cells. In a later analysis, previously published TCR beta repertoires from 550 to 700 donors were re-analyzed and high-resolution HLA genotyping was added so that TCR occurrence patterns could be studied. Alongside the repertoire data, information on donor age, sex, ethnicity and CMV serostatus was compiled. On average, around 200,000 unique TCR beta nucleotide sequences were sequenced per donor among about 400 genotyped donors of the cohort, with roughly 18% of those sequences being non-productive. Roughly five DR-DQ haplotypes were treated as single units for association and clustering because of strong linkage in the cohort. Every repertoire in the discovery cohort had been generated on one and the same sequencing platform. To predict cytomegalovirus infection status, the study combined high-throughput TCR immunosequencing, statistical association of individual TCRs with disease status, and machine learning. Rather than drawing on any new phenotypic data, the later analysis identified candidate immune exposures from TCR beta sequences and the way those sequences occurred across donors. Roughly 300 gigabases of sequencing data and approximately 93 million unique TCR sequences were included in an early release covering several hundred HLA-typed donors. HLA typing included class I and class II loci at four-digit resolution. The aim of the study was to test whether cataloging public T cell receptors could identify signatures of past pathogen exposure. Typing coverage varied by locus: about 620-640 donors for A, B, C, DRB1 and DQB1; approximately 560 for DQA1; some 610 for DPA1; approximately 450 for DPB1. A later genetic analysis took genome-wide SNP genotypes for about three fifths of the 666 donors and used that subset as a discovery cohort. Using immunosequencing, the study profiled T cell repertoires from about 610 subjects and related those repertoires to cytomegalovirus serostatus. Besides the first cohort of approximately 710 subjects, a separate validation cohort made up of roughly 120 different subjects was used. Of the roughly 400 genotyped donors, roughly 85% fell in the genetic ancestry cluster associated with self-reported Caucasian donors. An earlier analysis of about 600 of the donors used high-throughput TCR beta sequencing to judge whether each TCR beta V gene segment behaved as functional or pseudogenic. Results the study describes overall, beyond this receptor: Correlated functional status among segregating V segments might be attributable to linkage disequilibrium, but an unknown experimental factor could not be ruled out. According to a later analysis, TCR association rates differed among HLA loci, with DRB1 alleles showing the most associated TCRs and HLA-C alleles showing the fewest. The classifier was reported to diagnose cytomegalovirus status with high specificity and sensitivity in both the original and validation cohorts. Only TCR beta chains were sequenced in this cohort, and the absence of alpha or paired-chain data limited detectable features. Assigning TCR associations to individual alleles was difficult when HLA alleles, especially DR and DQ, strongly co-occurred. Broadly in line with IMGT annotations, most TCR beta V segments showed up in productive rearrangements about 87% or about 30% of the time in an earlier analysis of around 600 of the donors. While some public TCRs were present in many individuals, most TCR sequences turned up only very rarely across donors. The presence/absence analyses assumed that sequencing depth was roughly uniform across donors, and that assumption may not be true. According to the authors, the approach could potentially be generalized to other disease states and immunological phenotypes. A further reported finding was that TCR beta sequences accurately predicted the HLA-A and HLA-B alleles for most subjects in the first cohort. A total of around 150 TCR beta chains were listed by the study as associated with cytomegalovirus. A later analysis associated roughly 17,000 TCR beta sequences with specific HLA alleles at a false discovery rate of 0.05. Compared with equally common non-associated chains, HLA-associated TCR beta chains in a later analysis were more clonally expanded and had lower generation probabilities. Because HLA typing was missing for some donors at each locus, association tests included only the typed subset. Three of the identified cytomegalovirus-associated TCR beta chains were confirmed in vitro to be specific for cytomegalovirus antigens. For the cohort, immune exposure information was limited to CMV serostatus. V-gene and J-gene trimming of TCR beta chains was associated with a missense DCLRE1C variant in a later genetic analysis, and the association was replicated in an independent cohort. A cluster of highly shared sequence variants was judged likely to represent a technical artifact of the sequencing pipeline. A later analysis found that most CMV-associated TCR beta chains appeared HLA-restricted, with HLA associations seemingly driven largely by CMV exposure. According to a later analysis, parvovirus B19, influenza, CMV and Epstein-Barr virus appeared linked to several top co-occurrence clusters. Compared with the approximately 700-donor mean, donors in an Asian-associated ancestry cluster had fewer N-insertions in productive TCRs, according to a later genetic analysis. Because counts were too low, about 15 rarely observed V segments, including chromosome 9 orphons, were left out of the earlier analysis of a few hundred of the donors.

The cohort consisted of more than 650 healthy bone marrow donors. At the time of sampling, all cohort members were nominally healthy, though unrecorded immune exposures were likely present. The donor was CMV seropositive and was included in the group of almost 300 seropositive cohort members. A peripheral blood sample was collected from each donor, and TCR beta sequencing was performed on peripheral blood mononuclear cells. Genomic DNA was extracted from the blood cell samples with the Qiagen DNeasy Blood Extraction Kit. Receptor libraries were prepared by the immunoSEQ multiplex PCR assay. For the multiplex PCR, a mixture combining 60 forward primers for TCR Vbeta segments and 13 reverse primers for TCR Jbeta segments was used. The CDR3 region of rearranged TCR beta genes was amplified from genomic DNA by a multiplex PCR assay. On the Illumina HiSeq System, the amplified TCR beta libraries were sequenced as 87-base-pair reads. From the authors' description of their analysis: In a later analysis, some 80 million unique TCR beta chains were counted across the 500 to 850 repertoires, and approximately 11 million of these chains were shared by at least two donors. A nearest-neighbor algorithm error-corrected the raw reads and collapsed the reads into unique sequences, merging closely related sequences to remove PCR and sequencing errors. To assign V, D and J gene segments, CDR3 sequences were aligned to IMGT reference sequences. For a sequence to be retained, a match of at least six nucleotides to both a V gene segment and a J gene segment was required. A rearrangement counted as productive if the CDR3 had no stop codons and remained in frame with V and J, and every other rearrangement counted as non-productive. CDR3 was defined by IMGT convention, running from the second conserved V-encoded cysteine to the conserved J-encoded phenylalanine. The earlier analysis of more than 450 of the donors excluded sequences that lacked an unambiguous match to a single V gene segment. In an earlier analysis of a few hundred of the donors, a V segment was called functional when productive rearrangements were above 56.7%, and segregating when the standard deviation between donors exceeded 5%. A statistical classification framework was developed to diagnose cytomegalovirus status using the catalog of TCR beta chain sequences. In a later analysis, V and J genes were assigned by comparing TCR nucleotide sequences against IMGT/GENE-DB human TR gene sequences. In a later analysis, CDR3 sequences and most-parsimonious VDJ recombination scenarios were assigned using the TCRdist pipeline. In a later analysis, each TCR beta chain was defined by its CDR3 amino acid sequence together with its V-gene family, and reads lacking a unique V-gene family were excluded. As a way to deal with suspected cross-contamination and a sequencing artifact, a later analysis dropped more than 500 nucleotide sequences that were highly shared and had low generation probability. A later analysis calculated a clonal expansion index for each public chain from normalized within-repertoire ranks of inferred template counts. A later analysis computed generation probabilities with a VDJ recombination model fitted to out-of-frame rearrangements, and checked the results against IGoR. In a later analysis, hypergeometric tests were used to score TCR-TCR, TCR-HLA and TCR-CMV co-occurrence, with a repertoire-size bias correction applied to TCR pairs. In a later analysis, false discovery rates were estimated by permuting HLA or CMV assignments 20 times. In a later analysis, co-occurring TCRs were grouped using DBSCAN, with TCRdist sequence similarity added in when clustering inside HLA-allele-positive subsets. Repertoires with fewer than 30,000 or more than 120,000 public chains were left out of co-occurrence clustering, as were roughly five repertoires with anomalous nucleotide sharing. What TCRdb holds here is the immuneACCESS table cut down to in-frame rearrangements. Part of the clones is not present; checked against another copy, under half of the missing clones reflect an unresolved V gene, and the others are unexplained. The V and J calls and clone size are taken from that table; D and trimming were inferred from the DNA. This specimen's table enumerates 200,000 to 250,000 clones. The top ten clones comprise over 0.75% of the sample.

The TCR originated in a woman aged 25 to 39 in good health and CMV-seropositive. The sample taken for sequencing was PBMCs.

The DNA sequence is TGCGCCAGCAGACCCCCGGGACTAGCGAGTACCACAGATACGCAGTATTTT. This translates into CASRPPGLASTTDTQYF. The chain links TRBV5-1 with TRBJ2-3, with 10 middle bases fitting TRBD2. CDR1 and CDR2, looked up from the germline V gene, are SGHRS and YFSETQ. Relative to germline, V is missing 5 bases and J is missing 2 bases, with 11 bases of the junction outside any gene match. The CDR3 measures 17 amino acids from cysteine to phenylalanine. The kept DNA is CDR3 alone, 51 bases in frame from the first base.